The 4 T cell receptor beta chains in this list originate from one sample, sequenced in a study of blood T cell repertoires in COVID-19. Profiled with immunoSEQ multiplex PCR; TCRdb holds only in-frame clones, not every one. The repertoire consists of 150,000 to 200,000 clones, with approximately 83% occurring once and the leading ten covering 7% to 10%. The specimen was peripheral blood. The source is a man aged 45-65 years with active or convalescent COVID-19.

The chain uses TRBV3-1 (or the pseudogene TRBV3-2) and TRBJ2-1; maybe TRBD2 (6 bases). In germline, CDR1 is LGHDT, CDR2 YNNKEL (reference sequence). The CDR3 covers 13 residues. V was pared by 5 bases and J by 6 bases, with 11 bases between. CDR3 protein: CASSYFSGNEQFF. The CDR3 DNA follows: TGTGCCAGCAGCTACTTTAGCGGCAATGAGCAGTTCTTC.

The J gene is TRBJ1-5, the V gene TRBV10-3, with 7 bases lining up with TRBD1. Trimming cost V 6 bases and J 4 bases; bases outside gene matches: 3. Germline V lookup: CDR1 ENHRY, CDR2 SYGVKD. The CDR3 covers 13 residues. CDR3 residues: CAISAGQNQPQHF. CDR3 bases: TGTGCCATCAGCGCGGGACAGAATCAGCCCCAGCATTTT.

This clone showed up just once. The chain has TRBV7-3 and TRBJ1-2, with TRBD1 matching over 9 bases. Trimming cost V 5 bases and J 3 bases; bases outside gene matches: 4. Per germline, CDR1 SGHTA and CDR2 FQGTGA. This CDR3 is built from 14 residues. DNA for the CDR3: TGTGCCAGCAGCCCGGGACAGGGCCACTATGGCTACACCTTC. It specifies CASSPGQGHYGYTF.

The J gene is TRBJ1-1, the V gene TRBV4-1; D may be TRBD1 (6 bases). This CDR3 contains 14 residues. Germline V gene data show CDR1 as MGHRA and CDR2 as YSYEKL. Deletions cut 1 base from V and 6 bases from J, with 12 bases between. CDR3 region: CASSQADRTSEAFF. The CDR3, as DNA: TGCGCCAGCAGCCAAGCGGACAGAACGTCTGAAGCTTTCTTT.